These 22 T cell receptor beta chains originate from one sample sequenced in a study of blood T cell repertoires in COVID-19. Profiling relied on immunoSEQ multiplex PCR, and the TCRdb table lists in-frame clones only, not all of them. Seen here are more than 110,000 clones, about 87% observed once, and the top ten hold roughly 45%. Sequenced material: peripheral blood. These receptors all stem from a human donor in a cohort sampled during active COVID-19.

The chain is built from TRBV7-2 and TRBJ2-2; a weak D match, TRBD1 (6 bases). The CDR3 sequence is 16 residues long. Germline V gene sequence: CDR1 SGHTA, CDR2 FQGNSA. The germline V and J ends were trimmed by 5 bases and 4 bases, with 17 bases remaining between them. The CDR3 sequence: CASSPYGGSGTGELFF. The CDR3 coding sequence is TGTGCCAGCAGCCCGTATGGGGGCTCGGGCACCGGGGAGCTGTTTTTT.

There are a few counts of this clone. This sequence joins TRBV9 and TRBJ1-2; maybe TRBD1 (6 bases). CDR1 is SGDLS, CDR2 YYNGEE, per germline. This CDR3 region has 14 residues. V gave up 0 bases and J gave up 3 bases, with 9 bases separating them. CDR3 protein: CASSVGRGDYGYTF. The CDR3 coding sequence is TGTGCCAGCAGCGTAGGCAGGGGCGACTATGGCTACACCTTC.

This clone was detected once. CDR3 sequence reads: CASRGQGNTEAFF. DNA of the CDR3: TGCGCCAGCAGGGGACAGGGGAACACTGAAGCTTTCTTT. This chain uses TRBV5-1 with TRBJ1-1; 9 bases fit TRBD1. This CDR3 spans 13 amino acids. V lost 5 bases and J lost 1; bases outside the gene matches: 0. Germline V gives CDR1 SGHRS, CDR2 YFSETQ.

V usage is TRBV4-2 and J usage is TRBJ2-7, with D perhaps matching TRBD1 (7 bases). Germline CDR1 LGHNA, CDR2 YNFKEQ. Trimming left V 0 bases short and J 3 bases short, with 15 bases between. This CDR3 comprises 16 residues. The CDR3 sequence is CASSQDLGQEGYEQYF. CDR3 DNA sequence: TGTGCCAGCAGCCAAGATCTCGGACAGGAGGGCTACGAGCAGTACTTC.

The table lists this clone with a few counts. The CDR3 sequence: CASSRGTSGSEQYF. The CDR3 region has the DNA TGTGCCAGCAGCCGGGGGACTAGCGGGTCCGAGCAGTACTTC. The V call is TRBV25-1, the J call TRBJ2-7; 12 positions match TRBD2. Germline trimming cut 6 bases from V and 6 bases from J; bases unmatched to any gene: 6. The length of the CDR3 is 14 residues. CDR1 MGHDK and CDR2 SYGVNS come from the germline V gene.

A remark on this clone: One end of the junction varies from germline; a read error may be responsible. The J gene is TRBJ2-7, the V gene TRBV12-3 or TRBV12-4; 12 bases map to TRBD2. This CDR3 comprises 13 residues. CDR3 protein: CASSTQTSGGPIF. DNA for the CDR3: TGTGCCAGCAGCACTCAGACTAGCGGGGGACCCATCTTC.

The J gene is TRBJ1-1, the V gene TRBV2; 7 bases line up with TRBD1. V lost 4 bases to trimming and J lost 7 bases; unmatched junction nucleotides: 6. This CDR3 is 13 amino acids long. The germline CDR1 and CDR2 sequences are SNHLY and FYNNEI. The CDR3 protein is CASSARGPYEAFF. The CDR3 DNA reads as TGTGCCAGCAGTGCTAGGGGGCCGTATGAAGCTTTCTTT.

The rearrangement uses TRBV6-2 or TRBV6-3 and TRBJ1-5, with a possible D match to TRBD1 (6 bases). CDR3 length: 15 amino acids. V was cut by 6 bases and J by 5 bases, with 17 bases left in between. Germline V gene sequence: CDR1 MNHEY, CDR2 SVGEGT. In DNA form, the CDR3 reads TGTGCCAGCAGCTCCCTGGACAGCCTCGATCAGCCCCAGCATTTT. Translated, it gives CASSSLDSLDQPQHF.

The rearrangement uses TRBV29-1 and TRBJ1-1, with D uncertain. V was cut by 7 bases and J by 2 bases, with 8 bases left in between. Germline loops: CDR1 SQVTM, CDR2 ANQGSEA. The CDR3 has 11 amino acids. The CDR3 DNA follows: TGCAGCGGCCGGGATAACACTGAAGCTTTCTTT. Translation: CSGRDNTEAFF. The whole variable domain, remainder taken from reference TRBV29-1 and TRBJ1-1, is SAVISQKPSRDICQRGTSLTIQCQVDSQVTMMFWYRQQPGQSLTLIATANQGSEATYESGFVIDKFPISRPNLTFSTLTVSNMSPEDSSIYLCSGRDNTEAFFGQGTRLTVV.

This chain's CDR3 is CASSLFLASTDTQYF. The CDR3 DNA follows: TGTGCCAGCAGCCTTTTCCTAGCGTCCACAGATACGCAGTATTTT. This rearrangement joins TRBV11-3 to TRBJ2-3; a possible D gene is TRBD2 (6 bases). Germline V lookup: CDR1 SGHNT, CDR2 YENEEA. The CDR3 covers 15 residues. Trimming pared 5 bases from V and 2 bases from J, leaving 14 bases between.

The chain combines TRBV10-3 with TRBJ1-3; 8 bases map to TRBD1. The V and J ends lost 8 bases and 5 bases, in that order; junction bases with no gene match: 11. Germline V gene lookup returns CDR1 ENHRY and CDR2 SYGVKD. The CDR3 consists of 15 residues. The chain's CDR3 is CAIGLIGTGRNTIYF. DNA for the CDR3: TGTGCCATCGGTTTGATCGGGACAGGAAGAAACACCATATATTTT.

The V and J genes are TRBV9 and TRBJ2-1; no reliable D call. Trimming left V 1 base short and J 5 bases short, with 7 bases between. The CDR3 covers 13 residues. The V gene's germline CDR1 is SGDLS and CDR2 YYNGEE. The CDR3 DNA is TGTGCCAGCAGCGTAACAGAAAACAATGAGCAGTTCTTC. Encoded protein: CASSVTENNEQFF. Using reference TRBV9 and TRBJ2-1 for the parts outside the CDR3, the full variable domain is DSGVTQTPKHLITATGQRVTLRCSPRSGDLSVYWYQQSLDQGLQFLIQYYNGEERAKGNILERFSAQQFPDLHSELNLSSLELGDSALYFCASSVTENNEQFFGPGTRLTVL.

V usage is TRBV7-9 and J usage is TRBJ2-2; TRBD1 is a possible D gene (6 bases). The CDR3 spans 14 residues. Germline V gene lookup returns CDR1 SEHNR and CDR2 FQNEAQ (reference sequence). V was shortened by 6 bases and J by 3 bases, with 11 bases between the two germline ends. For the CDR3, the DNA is TGTGCCAGCAGAACGGACAGAGACACCGGGGAGCTGTTTTTT. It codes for CASRTDRDTGELFF.

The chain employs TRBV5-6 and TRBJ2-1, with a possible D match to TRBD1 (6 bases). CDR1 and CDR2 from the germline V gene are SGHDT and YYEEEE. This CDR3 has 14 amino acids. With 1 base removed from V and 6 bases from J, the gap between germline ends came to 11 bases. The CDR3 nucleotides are TGTGCCAGCAGCTTGACAGGGAATTTCAATGAGCAGTTCTTC. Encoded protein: CASSLTGNFNEQFF.

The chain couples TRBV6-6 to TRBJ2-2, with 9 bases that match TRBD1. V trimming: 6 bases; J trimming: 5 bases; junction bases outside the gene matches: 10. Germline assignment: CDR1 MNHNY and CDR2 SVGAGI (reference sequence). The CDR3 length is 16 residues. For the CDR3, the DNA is TGTGCCAGCAGACCATACGGGACAGGGCCAACCGGGGAGCTGTTTTTT. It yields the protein CASRPYGTGPTGELFF.

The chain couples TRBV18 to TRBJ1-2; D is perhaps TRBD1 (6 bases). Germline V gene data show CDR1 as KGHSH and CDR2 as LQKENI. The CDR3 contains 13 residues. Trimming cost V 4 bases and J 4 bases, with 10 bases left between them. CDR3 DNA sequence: TGTGCCAGCTCACTCAGGGGCGGCTATGGCTACACCTTC. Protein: CASSLRGGYGYTF.

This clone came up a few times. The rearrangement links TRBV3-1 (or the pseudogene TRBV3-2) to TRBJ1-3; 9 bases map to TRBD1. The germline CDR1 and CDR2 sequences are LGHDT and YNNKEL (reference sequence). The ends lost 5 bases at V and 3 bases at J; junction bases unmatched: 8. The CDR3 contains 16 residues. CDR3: CASSYRGRSGGNTIYF. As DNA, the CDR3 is TGTGCCAGCAGCTACAGGGGGCGAAGTGGTGGAAACACCATATATTTT.

The CDR3 coding sequence is TGCGCCAGCAGCCAAGATTTGAGAGCGAGCGGCTACACCTTC. It yields the protein CASSQDLRASGYTF. This chain connects TRBV4-3 to TRBJ1-2, with D uncertain. This CDR3 contains 14 residues. Germline loops: CDR1 LGHNA, CDR2 YSLEER. Trimming took off 0 bases at V and 8 bases at J, with 13 bases between the two ends.

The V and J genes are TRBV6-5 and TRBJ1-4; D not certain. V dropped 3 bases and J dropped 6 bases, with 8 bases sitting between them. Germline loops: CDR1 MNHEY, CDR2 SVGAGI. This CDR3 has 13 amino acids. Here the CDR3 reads CASSYTRYEKLFF. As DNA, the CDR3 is TGTGCCAGCAGTTATACCAGATATGAAAAACTGTTTTTT.

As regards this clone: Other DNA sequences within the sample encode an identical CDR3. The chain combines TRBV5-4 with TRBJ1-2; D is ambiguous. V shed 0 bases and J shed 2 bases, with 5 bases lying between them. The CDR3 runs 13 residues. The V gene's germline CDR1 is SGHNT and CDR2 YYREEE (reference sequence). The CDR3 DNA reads TGTGCCAGCAGCTTGGCAGCGAACTATGGCTACACCTTC. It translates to CASSLAANYGYTF.

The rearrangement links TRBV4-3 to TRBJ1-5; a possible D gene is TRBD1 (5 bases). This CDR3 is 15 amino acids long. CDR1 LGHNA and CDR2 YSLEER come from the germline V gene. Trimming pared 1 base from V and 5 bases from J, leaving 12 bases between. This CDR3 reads CASSQGGRGDQPQHF. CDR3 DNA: TGCGCCAGCAGCCAAGGGGGACGGGGGGATCAGCCCCAGCATTTT.

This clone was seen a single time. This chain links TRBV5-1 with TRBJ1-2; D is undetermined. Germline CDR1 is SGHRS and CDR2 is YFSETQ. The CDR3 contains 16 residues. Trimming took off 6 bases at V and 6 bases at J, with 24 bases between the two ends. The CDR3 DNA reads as TGCGCCAGCACCCCGGGTCCCATGGCACCAATGGATGGCTACACCTTC. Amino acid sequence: CASTPGPMAPMDGYTF.